This T cell receptor beta chain came from a study of long-term antiretroviral therapy in people with HIV. Study in general: The oldest samples precede the 2015 immediate-ART recommendation by about a decade.

Treatment for all HIV-infected participants took place in the United States. Before DNA extraction, about 0.95-10 million cryopreserved PBMC were held in the samples. The CDR3 covers 15 residues. Germline V gene data show CDR1 as MNHEY and CDR2 as SVGAGI. Trimming shortened V by 0 bases and J by 0 bases, and 8 bases separated the two germline ends. The libraries were made with immunoSEQ v3.0 at survey level. Clones were read by immunoSEQ multiplex PCR, and TCRdb kept only the in-frame ones, dropping some. The data show 14,000 or so clones, roughly 80% seen once. This TCR was recovered from a woman in her thirties or forties with HIV. The specimen comprised unsorted PBMCs, sampled 1.8 years before starting antiretroviral therapy. The rearrangement links TRBV6-5 to TRBJ1-1; D unclear. The CDR3 sequence: CASSYSLLMNTEAFF. As DNA, the CDR3 is TGTGCCAGCAGTTACTCGCTGTTGATGAACACTGAAGCTTTCTTT.